The clone carrying this TCR beta chain was recorded once. What it binds is unknown. The CDR3 is 12 residues long. The germline V and J ends were trimmed by 5 bases and 7 bases, with 12 bases remaining between them. Germline CDR1 and CDR2: SQVTM and ANQGSEA. This entry is derived from a study of T cells in Graves' hyperthyroidism and ophthalmopathy. Findings and limits, study-wide: In the blood, most expanded thyroid clonotypes above 0.001 appeared as well.

It was RNA transcripts that yielded the amplified TCR beta CDR3 regions. The HTBI primer set drove a first-round RT-PCR of the TCR CDR3. A single record per CDR3 protein comes from TCRdb applying MiXCR to the multiplex PCR reads. This table holds hundreds of thousands of distinct CDR3 sequences, about 43% found once. Patients aged 18 to 65 had newly diagnosed hyperthyroidism that had lasted under 2 months. Sequencing used peripheral blood or thyroid tissue (not recorded which). V is TRBV29-1 and J is TRBJ1-5; D perhaps matches TRBD1 (6 bases). This TCR was sampled from a woman under 30 with Graves' hyperthyroidism. CDR3 DNA: TGCAGCGTTAACAGGGCGGGGCAGCCCCAGCATTTT. The encoded protein is CSVNRAGQPQHF.